This T cell receptor (beta chain) is drawn from a study of technical replicates of blood from a few donors. CDR1 is MGHRA and CDR2 is YSYEKL in the germline V gene. The CDR3 consists of 17 residues. The V and J ends lost 0 bases and 12 bases respectively, with 24 bases between them. Sequenced by immunoSEQ multiplex PCR; TCRdb stores in-frame clones only, minus some. The sample lists 50,000 to 65,000 clones, about nine tenths seen once, with about 5% in the top ten. The J gene is TRBJ2-1, the V gene TRBV4-1; D is possibly TRBD2 (5 bases). The sample was PBMCs. This receptor was identified in a human donor in good health. Some clones in this sample may be carry-over from other donors' samples. Here the CDR3 DNA reads TGCGCCAGCAGCCAAGAGGACCCGGGCCCACCGGGGTCGGGGCAGTTCTTC. Translating it yields CASSQEDPGPPGSGQFF.